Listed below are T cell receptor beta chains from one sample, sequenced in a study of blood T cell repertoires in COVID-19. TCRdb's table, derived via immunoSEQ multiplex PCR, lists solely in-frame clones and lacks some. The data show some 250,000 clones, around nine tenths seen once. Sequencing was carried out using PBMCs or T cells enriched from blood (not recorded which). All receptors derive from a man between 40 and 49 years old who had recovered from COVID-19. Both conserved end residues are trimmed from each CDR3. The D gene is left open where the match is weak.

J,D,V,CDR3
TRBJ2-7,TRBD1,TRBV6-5,ASSRDRAIGYEQY
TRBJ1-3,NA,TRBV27,ASSSGPGISGNTIY
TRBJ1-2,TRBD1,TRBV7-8,ASSRTGGYGYT
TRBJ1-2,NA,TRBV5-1,ASSQGTAIGYT
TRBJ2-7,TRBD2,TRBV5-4,ASSGGTSQDGQY
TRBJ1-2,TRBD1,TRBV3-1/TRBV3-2,ASSQELRQGARGYT
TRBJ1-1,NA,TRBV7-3,ASSSGQMNTEAF
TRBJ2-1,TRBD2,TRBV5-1,ASSLDVAGSYGGEQF
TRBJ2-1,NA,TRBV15,ATSRDLSHSSYNEQF
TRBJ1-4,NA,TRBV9,ASSDRATNEKLF
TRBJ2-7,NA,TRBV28,ASSLNQGSLH
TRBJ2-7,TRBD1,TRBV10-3,AIRPGQATYEQY
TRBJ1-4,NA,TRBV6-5,ASSYPGNEKLF
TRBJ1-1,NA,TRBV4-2,ASSRQSGMNTEAF
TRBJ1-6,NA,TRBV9,ASSGGGGNNSPLH
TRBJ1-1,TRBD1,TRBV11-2,ASSFGTGSTEAF
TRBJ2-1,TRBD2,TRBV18,ASSPLAGRTTYNEQF
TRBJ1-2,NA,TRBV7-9,ASSPRQTNYGYT
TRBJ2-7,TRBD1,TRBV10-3,AIRQGFPYEQY
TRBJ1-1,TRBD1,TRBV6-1,ASSDGQGFTEAF
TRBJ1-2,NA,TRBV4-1,ASSQGQTTN
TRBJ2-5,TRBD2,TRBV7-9,ASSLAFTSGREETQY
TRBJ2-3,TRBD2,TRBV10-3,AISDGLAGGDTQY
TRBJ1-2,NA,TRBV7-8,ASSLEGPGATLFNYGYT
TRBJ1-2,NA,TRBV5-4,ASSLGQGPYYGYT
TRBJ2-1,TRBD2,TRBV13,ASSSQDLSAGVENNEQF
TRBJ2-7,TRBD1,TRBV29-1,SVGNRDRGYYEQY
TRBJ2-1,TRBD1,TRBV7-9,ASSSQGAPYNEQF
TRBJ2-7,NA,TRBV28,ASSFFGQVFSYEQY
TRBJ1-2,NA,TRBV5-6,ASSLAGRGTYYGYT
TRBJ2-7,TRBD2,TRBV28,ASQLAGGQSYEQY
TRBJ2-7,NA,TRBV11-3,ASSYGLSSYEQY
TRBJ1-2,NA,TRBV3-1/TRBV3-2,ASSLYNQGNYGYT
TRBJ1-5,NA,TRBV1,TRQGTGPQSCGNQPQH
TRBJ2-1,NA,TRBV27,ASSLSTVPNNEQF
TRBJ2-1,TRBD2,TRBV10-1,ASSESSSGDLEQF